The 32 T cell receptor beta chains below all came from one sample that was sequenced in a study of PD-1 blockade in classical Hodgkin lymphoma. Relapse after autologous stem cell transplantation occurred in every patient, and brentuximab vedotin exposure varied. Measured with immunoSEQ multiplex PCR; TCRdb has only the in-frame clones, and not every one. The profile covers tens of thousands of clones, with more than 85% appearing a single time and approximately 8.2% taken by the ten largest. The material sequenced was peripheral blood mononuclear cells (PBMCs), taken at baseline. These receptors were collected from a human donor with classical Hodgkin lymphoma.

The V and J genes are TRBV4-2 and TRBJ2-1; D remains unclear. Germline V CDR1 and CDR2: LGHNA, YNFKEQ. Trimming pared 0 bases from V and 8 bases from J, leaving 8 bases between. CDR3 length: 13 residues. The CDR3 DNA is TGTGCCAGCAGCCAAGATCGAGGTTATGAGCAGTTCTTC. It codes for CASSQDRGYEQFF.

The CDR3 bases are TGTGCCAGCAGCCCGGACAGGGAGGGTGAGCAGTTCTTC. It specifies CASSPDREGEQFF. This chain joins TRBV7-9 and TRBJ2-1; D may be TRBD1 (8 bases). The CDR3 is 13 amino acids. Trimming stripped 5 bases from V and 9 bases from J, with 14 bases between. Germline V gene sequence: CDR1 SEHNR, CDR2 FQNEAQ (reference sequence).

The V and J genes are TRBV11-2 and TRBJ2-4; no clear D gene. V was trimmed by 5 bases and J by 5 bases, leaving 13 bases between them. This CDR3 has 14 amino acids. Germline lookup yields CDR1 SGHAT and CDR2 FQNNGV. This chain's CDR3 is CASSPSRLENIQYF. DNA of the CDR3: TGTGCCAGCAGCCCTTCCAGGCTGGAAAACATTCAGTACTTC.

The rearrangement uses TRBV5-1 and TRBJ2-7, with no clear D. The CDR3 totals 12 residues. Trimming took 6 bases from V and 2 from J, leaving 9 bases between them. Germline loops: CDR1 SGHRS, CDR2 YFSETQ. CDR3 in amino acids: CASKGSTYEQYF. In DNA, the CDR3 is TGCGCCAGCAAAGGGTCGACCTACGAGCAGTACTTC.

The chain has TRBV9 and TRBJ2-7, with TRBD1 matching 7 bases. Trimming at V came to 3 bases and at J to 0 bases, leaving 3 bases not matched to a gene. The V gene's germline CDR1 is SGDLS and CDR2 YYNGEE. This CDR3 contains 14 residues. The CDR3 coding sequence is TGTGCCAGCAGCGAAGGGGGCCTCTCCTACGAGCAGTACTTC. Protein: CASSEGGLSYEQYF.

The chain couples TRBV7-8 to TRBJ2-1; 10 positions match TRBD2. The ends lost 10 bases at V and 0 bases at J; junction bases unmatched: 9. Per germline, CDR1 SGHVS and CDR2 FQNEAQ. This CDR3 has 16 amino acids. The CDR3: CATSPLAGVSYNEQFF. CDR3 nucleotide sequence: TGTGCCACCTCGCCCCTAGCGGGGGTCTCCTACAATGAGCAGTTCTTC.

The genes are TRBV12-5 and TRBJ2-1; D not certain. Per the germline V gene, CDR1 is LGHNT and CDR2 is FRNRAP. The V end was cut by 7 bases, the J end by 3 bases, with 13 bases between. This CDR3 contains 14 residues. The CDR3 nucleotides are TGTGCTAGTGCCAAGGGCGGAGACTACAATGAGCAGTTCTTC. Encoded protein: CASAKGGDYNEQFF.

The chain carries TRBV4-3 and TRBJ2-1; TRBD1 is a possible D gene (6 bases). This CDR3 has 15 amino acids. The germline V gene has CDR1 LGHNA and CDR2 YSLEER. V was pared by 4 bases and J by 4 bases, with 14 bases between. The CDR3 DNA reads as TGCGCCAGCAGCCCAGGACAGATTACTTACAATGAGCAGTTCTTC. Its protein is CASSPGQITYNEQFF.

The V gene is TRBV18, the J gene TRBJ2-3; D gene ambiguous. The germline V gene has CDR1 KGHSH and CDR2 LQKENI. The CDR3 length is 15 residues. V gave up 5 bases and J gave up 0 bases, with 12 bases separating them. The CDR3: CASSGADGSTDTQYF. CDR3 bases: TGTGCCAGCTCAGGTGCGGACGGGAGCACAGATACGCAGTATTTT. Full variable domain (remainder filled in from reference TRBV18 and TRBJ2-3): NAGVMQNPRHLVRRRGQEARLRCSPMKGHSHVYWYRQLPEEGLKFMVYLQKENIIDESGMPKERFSAEFPKEGPSILRIQQVVRGDSAAYFCASSGADGSTDTQYFGPGTRLTVL.

The chain links TRBV4-1 to TRBJ2-4, with D tentatively TRBD2 (6 bases). V was cut by 3 bases and J by 7 bases, with 13 bases left in between. The CDR3 totals 14 residues. The germline CDR1 and CDR2 sequences are MGHRA and YSYEKL. The CDR3 DNA sequence: TGCGCCAGCAGCCACCCTGGGGAGGAGAACATTCAGTACTTC. Translating gives CASSHPGEENIQYF.

J is TRBJ2-7 and V is TRBV10-2, with a weak D call TRBD1 (6 bases). Germline CDR1 reads WSHSY; CDR2 reads SAAADI. Trimming removed 4 bases from V and 4 bases from J, with 11 bases in between. This CDR3 is 13 amino acids long. CDR3 sequence reads: CASSVPQGYEQYF. Here the CDR3 DNA reads TGCGCCAGCAGTGTACCCCAGGGGTACGAGCAGTACTTC.

This clone has only one observation. The V and J genes are TRBV5-6 and TRBJ1-4; no clear D. The CDR3 length is 17 residues. The germline V gene has CDR1 SGHDT and CDR2 YYEEEE. Deletions cut 0 bases from V and 3 bases from J, with 15 bases between. CDR3 loop: CASSLEFGGRANEKLFF. The CDR3 DNA reads as TGTGCCAGCAGCTTGGAGTTTGGTGGACGGGCTAATGAAAAACTGTTTTTT.

This clone was observed once. The chain combines TRBV27 with TRBJ1-2, with TRBD1 matching 8 bases. The CDR3 is 14 amino acids. V was clipped by 5 bases and J by 7 bases; unmatched bases: 9. Germline assignment: CDR1 MNHEY and CDR2 SMNVEV (reference sequence). CDR3 region: CASSATGELGGYTF. The CDR3 DNA sequence: TGTGCCAGCAGTGCGACAGGGGAATTAGGTGGCTACACCTTC.

The genes are TRBV9 and TRBJ2-3; D gene ambiguous. The V and J ends lost 4 bases and 8 bases respectively, with 14 bases between them. Germline CDR1 reads SGDLS; CDR2 reads YYNGEE. The CDR3 spans 13 residues. The CDR3 region is CASSSPERFTQYF. The CDR3 nucleotides are TGTGCCAGCAGCTCTCCAGAGCGATTTACGCAGTATTTT.

The chain links TRBV30 to TRBJ2-1; D possibly matches TRBD1 or TRBD2 (5 bases each). V lost 3 bases to trimming and J lost 7 bases, with 10 bases between them. This CDR3 has 12 residues. Germline CDR1 and CDR2: GTSNPN and SVGIG (reference sequence). The CDR3: CAWRGDYNEQFF. The CDR3, as DNA: TGTGCCTGGAGGGGGGATTATAATGAGCAGTTCTTC.

The chain couples TRBV29-1 to TRBJ1-1; the match to TRBD1 covers 9 bases. The CDR3 is 14 residues long. V lost 6 bases, J lost 5 bases, and 10 bases stayed unmatched. Germline loops: CDR1 SQVTM, CDR2 ANQGSEA. CDR3 region: CSVVGTGMRTEAFF. In DNA, the CDR3 is TGCAGCGTCGTCGGGACAGGGATGAGGACTGAAGCTTTCTTT.

This sequence joins TRBV9 and TRBJ1-4; the D gene is possibly TRBD1 (5 bases). The CDR3 totals 15 residues. Germline CDR1 is SGDLS and CDR2 is YYNGEE. V was pared by 3 bases and J by 7 bases, with 16 bases between. Written as DNA, the CDR3 is TGTGCCAGCAGCGGTGCGGGGCAGTTGGGTGAAAAACTGTTTTTT. Translation: CASSGAGQLGEKLFF.

V usage is TRBV7-2 and J usage is TRBJ2-6; D gene unclear. The germline V gene has CDR1 SGHTA and CDR2 FQGNSA. V gave up 1 base and J gave up 2 bases, with 12 bases separating them. The CDR3 extends over 17 amino acids. CDR3 in amino acids: CASSLVRVVAGANVLTF. DNA for the CDR3: TGTGCCAGCAGCTTAGTCCGGGTAGTCGCTGGGGCCAACGTCCTGACTTTC. The whole variable domain, filled in from reference TRBV7-2 and TRBJ2-6, reads GAGVSQSPSNKVTEKGKDVELRCDPISGHTALYWYRQSLGQGLEFLIYFQGNSAPDKSGLPSDRFSAERTGGSVSTLTIQRTQQEDSAVYLCASSLVRVVAGANVLTFGAGSRLTVL.

The chain links TRBV5-4 to TRBJ1-1, with D unresolved. Trimming pared 7 bases from V and 1 base from J, leaving 17 bases between. Germline CDR1 is SGHNT and CDR2 is YYREEE (reference sequence). This CDR3 spans 15 amino acids. The CDR3 region is CASRHSWARNTEAFF. The CDR3 DNA reads as TGTGCCAGCCGCCATAGTTGGGCGAGGAACACTGAAGCTTTCTTT.

The chain uses TRBV27 and TRBJ2-3, with no clear D. This CDR3 is built from 15 residues. V dropped 5 bases and J dropped 4 bases, with 16 bases sitting between them. Germline V gives CDR1 MNHEY, CDR2 SMNVEV (reference sequence). CDR3 in DNA: TGTGCCAGCAGTCCCCCCCTAGGCCCGGCAGATACGCAGTATTTT. Its protein is CASSPPLGPADTQYF.

The gene calls are TRBV28 and TRBJ1-2; no clear D. Germline values: CDR1 MDHEN, CDR2 SYDVKM. The V gene lost 6 bases and the J gene lost 0 bases, with 17 bases spanning the gap. The CDR3 runs to 16 residues. The CDR3 reads CASSRPEGPTNYGYTF. DNA of the CDR3: TGTGCCAGCAGCAGACCCGAGGGCCCCACTAACTATGGCTACACCTTC.

Only a few counts were recorded for this clone. The CDR3 DNA sequence: TGTGCCAGCAGCTCGACAGGGGGGGATGAAAAACTGTTTTTT. It yields the protein CASSSTGGDEKLFF. The chain uses TRBV7-3 and TRBJ1-4; 9 bases fit TRBD1. V gave up 4 bases and J gave up 6 bases; unmatched junction bases: 3. This CDR3 region has 14 residues. Germline assignment: CDR1 SGHTA and CDR2 FQGTGA.

This sequence joins TRBV4-2 and TRBJ1-5; D unresolved. Deletions cut 0 bases from V and 0 bases from J, with 9 bases between. The CDR3 has 16 amino acids. CDR1 is LGHNA, CDR2 YNFKEQ, per germline. The CDR3 region has the DNA TGTGCCAGCAGCCAAGAAACAGCGTATAGCAATCAGCCCCAGCATTTT. Amino acid sequence: CASSQETAYSNQPQHF.

This chain uses TRBV19 with TRBJ1-1; D unclear. Germline values: CDR1 LNHDA, CDR2 SQIVND (reference sequence). Trimming stripped 5 bases from V and 3 bases from J, with 13 bases between. This CDR3 has 14 amino acids. As DNA, the CDR3 is TGTGCCAGTAGTGACCCTAAACGCTACACTGAAGCTTTCTTT. As protein: CASSDPKRYTEAFF.

The V and J genes are TRBV5-8 and TRBJ1-5, with a possible D match to TRBD1 (5 bases). The CDR3 consists of 12 residues. Germline-derived CDR1 and CDR2 are SGHTS and YDEGEE. The V end was cut by 9 bases, the J end by 4 bases, with 11 bases between. The CDR3: CATKGSNQPQHF. CDR3 sequence (DNA): TGTGCCACCAAGGGGAGTAATCAGCCCCAGCATTTT.

The CDR3: CASSVGTGSYNEQFF. As DNA, the CDR3 is TGTGCCAGCAGCGTAGGGACAGGGTCTTACAATGAGCAGTTCTTC. The chain has TRBV9 and TRBJ2-1, with 8 bases lining up with TRBD1. The J segment lost 4 bases and the V segment lost 0 bases, leaving 3 bases of the junction unmatched. In germline, CDR1 is SGDLS, CDR2 YYNGEE. CDR3 length equals 15 residues.

The rearrangement uses TRBV9 and TRBJ1-1; 7 bases map to TRBD1. Unmatched junction bases numbered 16, after V lost 3 bases and J lost 8 bases. CDR1 is SGDLS and CDR2 is YYNGEE in the germline V gene. CDR3 length equals 16 residues. CDR3 protein: CASSGTGTTGTVEAFF. The CDR3 coding sequence is TGTGCCAGCAGCGGGACGGGGACGACAGGGACGGTCGAAGCTTTCTTT. Using reference TRBV9 and TRBJ1-1 for the parts outside the CDR3, the full variable domain is DSGVTQTPKHLITATGQRVTLRCSPRSGDLSVYWYQQSLDQGLQFLIQYYNGEERAKGNILERFSAQQFPDLHSELNLSSLELGDSALYFCASSGTGTTGTVEAFFGQGTRLTVV.

The genes are TRBV7-7 and TRBJ2-3, with D tentatively TRBD2 (6 bases). V lost 5 bases, J lost 2 bases, and 14 bases lay in between. Germline assignment: CDR1 SSHAT and CDR2 FNYEAQ (reference sequence). This CDR3 is built from 15 residues. The CDR3 loop is CASSRLSGFTDTQYF. The CDR3 coding sequence is TGTGCCAGCAGCCGTCTAAGCGGGTTCACAGATACGCAGTATTTT.

The J gene is TRBJ1-2, the V gene TRBV9; 9 nucleotides match TRBD1. Trimming cost V 3 bases and J 3 bases; bases outside gene matches: 12. This CDR3 has 17 amino acids. Germline CDR1 SGDLS, CDR2 YYNGEE. This CDR3 is CASSGWDRDPTDYGYTF. The CDR3 bases are TGTGCCAGCAGCGGCTGGGACAGGGACCCCACTGACTATGGCTACACCTTC.

V gene TRBV19 combines with J gene TRBJ2-1, with TRBD2 matching 10 bases. The trim removed 7 bases at V and 10 bases at J, leaving 13 bases unmatched. There are 15 residues in the CDR3. The V gene's germline CDR1 is LNHDA and CDR2 SQIVND (reference sequence). The CDR3 bases are TGTGCCAGTACAGCTCCGAGCGGGGGGGCGGTAGAGCAGTTCTTC. Translation: CASTAPSGGAVEQFF.

V and J are TRBV7-3 and TRBJ2-1; D possibly matches TRBD1 or TRBD2 (5 bases each). Germline V lookup: CDR1 SGHTA, CDR2 FQGTGA. V was cut by 3 bases and J by 3 bases, with 12 bases left in between. The CDR3 is made up of 15 amino acids. This chain's CDR3 is CASSFSGTDYNEQFF. The CDR3 nucleotides read TGTGCCAGCAGCTTCTCCGGGACGGACTACAATGAGCAGTTCTTC. Complete variable domain (other parts from reference TRBV7-3 and TRBJ2-1): GAGVSQTPSNKVTEKGKYVELRCDPISGHTALYWYRQSLGQGPEFLIYFQGTGAADDSGLPNDRFFAVRPEGSVSTLKIQRTERGDSAVYLCASSFSGTDYNEQFFGPGTRLTVL.

The chain joins TRBV7-9 to TRBJ2-7; tentatively, D is TRBD1 (8 bases). The CDR3 extends over 17 amino acids. Germline V gene sequence: CDR1 SEHNR, CDR2 FQNEAQ (reference sequence). Trimming stripped 0 bases from V and 5 bases from J, with 20 bases between. The CDR3 region is CASSLATGDGGGNEQYF. CDR3 sequence (DNA): TGTGCCAGCAGCTTAGCGACAGGGGATGGGGGAGGGAACGAGCAGTACTTC. The variable domain in full, completed from reference TRBV7-9 and TRBJ2-7, reads DTGVSQNPRHKITKRGQNVTFRCDPISEHNRLYWYRQTLGQGPEFLTYFQNEAQLEKSRLLSDRFSAERPKGSFSTLEIQRTEQGDSAMYLCASSLATGDGGGNEQYFGPGTRLTVT.